These 19 T cell receptor beta chains came from one sample sequenced in a study of blood T cell repertoires in COVID-19. Profiled with immunoSEQ multiplex PCR; TCRdb holds only in-frame clones, not every one. The data contain roughly 57,000 clones, over 90% of them singletons. Source material: peripheral blood. These receptors all come from a human donor in a cohort sampled during active COVID-19.

This clone was seen once. The chain has TRBV10-3 and TRBJ2-5, with TRBD1 matching over 7 bases. The CDR3 runs to 12 residues. Germline values: CDR1 ENHRY, CDR2 SYGVKD. Unmatched junction bases numbered 7, after V lost 11 bases and J lost 4 bases. CDR3 region: CASGDRLETQYF. The CDR3 nucleotides are TGTGCCTCCGGGGACAGACTAGAGACCCAGTACTTC.

The gene calls are TRBV2 and TRBJ2-3, with 8 bases lining up with TRBD2. The CDR3 contains 15 residues. Germline V gives CDR1 SNHLY, CDR2 FYNNEI. J lost 7 bases, V lost 1 base, and 7 bases had no gene match. The CDR3 loop reads CASSEGVAGTNTQYF. DNA of the CDR3: TGTGCCAGCAGTGAAGGGGTAGCGGGGACAAATACGCAGTATTTT.

The rearrangement links TRBV6-5 to TRBJ1-2; possibly TRBD1 for D (6 bases). From germline, CDR1 is MNHEY and CDR2 SVGAGI. Trimming stripped 2 bases from V and 2 bases from J, with 6 bases between. CDR3 length equals 13 residues. The CDR3 bases are TGTGCCAGCAGTTACGGGACAAACTATGGCTACACCTTC. It is translated as CASSYGTNYGYTF.

The chain recombines TRBV6-2 or TRBV6-3 with TRBJ2-7; D unclear. CDR3 length: 15 residues. V dropped 6 bases and J dropped 3 bases, with 18 bases sitting between them. Germline V gene lookup returns CDR1 MNHEY and CDR2 SVGEGT. CDR3 in amino acids: CASSPLGGTSYEQYV. The CDR3 DNA reads as TGTGCCAGCAGCCCCCTCGGCGGAACGAGCTACGAGCAGTACGTC.

The chain joins TRBV5-6 to TRBJ2-5, with TRBD2 matching 12 bases. The CDR3 totals 15 residues. Germline CDR1 reads SGHDT; CDR2 reads YYEEEE. With V trimmed by 4 bases and J by 5 bases, 6 bases remained unmatched. CDR3 residues: CASSPSGGAGETQYF. The CDR3 region has the DNA TGTGCCAGCAGCCCTAGCGGGGGGGCCGGGGAGACCCAGTACTTC.

The chain uses TRBV19 and TRBJ1-5; D not certain. The CDR3 consists of 14 residues. CDR1 and CDR2 (germline): LNHDA, SQIVND (reference sequence). Trimming stripped 1 base from V and 2 bases from J, with 6 bases between. CDR3 sequence reads: CASSIGTGNQPQHF. The CDR3 nucleotides are TGTGCCAGTAGTATAGGGACTGGCAATCAGCCCCAGCATTTT.

The chain is built from TRBV19 and TRBJ2-6; 8 bases map to TRBD1. Per germline, CDR1 LNHDA and CDR2 SQIVND (reference sequence). V was clipped by 4 bases and J by 2 bases; unmatched bases: 7. This CDR3 is built from 17 residues. CDR3: CASSTGQGDPGANVLTF. DNA for the CDR3: TGTGCCAGTAGTACAGGACAGGGTGACCCTGGGGCCAACGTCCTGACTTTC.

The chain uses TRBV28 and TRBJ1-1; a weak D match, TRBD1 (6 bases). Trimming removed 2 bases from V and 0 bases from J, with 7 bases in between. In germline, CDR1 is MDHEN, CDR2 SYDVKM. The CDR3 consists of 14 residues. This CDR3 is CASSLPGVNTEAFF. In DNA, the CDR3 is TGTGCCAGCAGTTTACCAGGGGTGAACACTGAAGCTTTCTTT.

The chain is built from TRBV10-1 and TRBJ1-1; maybe TRBD1 (5 bases). Trimming removed 8 bases from V and 7 bases from J, with 11 bases in between. Germline V gives CDR1 WNHNN, CDR2 SYGVQD (reference sequence). CDR3 size: 11 residues. CDR3 residues: CASGDRNEAFF. CDR3 nucleotide sequence: TGCGCCAGCGGCGACAGAAATGAAGCTTTCTTT.

The chain employs TRBV12-3 or TRBV12-4 and TRBJ2-7; possible D gene TRBD1, 5 bases. With 1 base removed from V and 4 bases from J, the gap between germline ends came to 5 bases. CDR3 size: 12 residues. CDR3 loop: CASSLGQYEQYF. The CDR3 nucleotides are TGTGCCAGCAGTTTAGGACAGTACGAGCAGTACTTC.

The chain joins TRBV28 to TRBJ2-7; the D gene is possibly TRBD1 (6 bases). Germline CDR1 is MDHEN and CDR2 is SYDVKM. The CDR3 is 14 amino acids. V shed 5 bases and J shed 3 bases, with 14 bases lying between them. Here the CDR3 DNA reads TGTGCCAGCAGTCCAAGGACAGAATACTACGAGCAGTACTTC. Translating it yields CASSPRTEYYEQYF.

This chain connects TRBV12-5 to TRBJ1-2; D call uncertain. Germline V CDR1 and CDR2: LGHNT, FRNRAP. Trimming took off 0 bases at V and 5 bases at J, with 16 bases between the two ends. This CDR3 is built from 16 residues. The CDR3 is CASGLVIREPPYGYTF. The DNA of the CDR3 is TGTGCTAGTGGTTTGGTTATCCGGGAACCTCCTTATGGCTACACCTTC.

The chain has TRBV29-1 and TRBJ1-1; TRBD1 might be the D (5 bases). From germline, CDR1 is SQVTM and CDR2 ANQGSEA. V dropped 4 bases and J dropped 0 bases, with 9 bases sitting between them. CDR3 length: 13 residues. CDR3 protein: CSVVGLMNTEAFF. DNA of the CDR3: TGCAGCGTTGTGGGACTCATGAACACTGAAGCTTTCTTT.

The chain employs TRBV18 and TRBJ1-2; 9 bases agree with TRBD1. From germline, CDR1 is KGHSH and CDR2 LQKENI. The CDR3 sequence is 16 residues long. The V and J ends lost 6 bases and 8 bases, in that order; junction bases with no gene match: 16. This chain's CDR3 is CASSLLGTGSEVGYTF. CDR3 DNA sequence: TGTGCCAGCTCTCTATTAGGGACAGGGAGCGAAGTGGGCTACACCTTC.

J is TRBJ2-3 and V is TRBV6-5; tentative D call: TRBD2 (6 bases). Germline CDR1 MNHEY, CDR2 SVGAGI. V was pared by 2 bases and J by 3 bases, with 12 bases between. The CDR3 runs to 15 residues. CDR3 coding DNA: TGTGCCAGCAGTTACGCGGGGTTAGGGACAGATACGCAGTATTTT. This encodes CASSYAGLGTDTQYF.

This chain links TRBV28 with TRBJ2-7; TRBD2 agrees at 7 bases. Unmatched junction bases numbered 5, after V lost 6 bases and J lost 3 bases. The CDR3 has 13 amino acids. Per the germline V gene, CDR1 is MDHEN and CDR2 is SYDVKM. The CDR3 DNA sequence: TGTGCCAGCAGCTACCAGCGGGACTACGAGCAGTACTTC. Translated, it gives CASSYQRDYEQYF.

V is TRBV2 and J is TRBJ2-4, with D possibly TRBD2 on 6 matching bases. V lost 0 bases, J lost 0 bases, and 6 bases lay in between. The germline V gene encodes CDR1 SNHLY and CDR2 FYNNEI. This CDR3 region has 15 residues. In DNA form, the CDR3 reads TGTGCCAGCAGTGAAGCGGGAGGAGCCAAAAACATTCAGTACTTC. This encodes CASSEAGGAKNIQYF.

The chain employs TRBV9 and TRBJ1-2, with 8 bases aligning to TRBD1. J was trimmed by 5 bases and V by 2 bases; bases with no gene match: 2. Germline lookup yields CDR1 SGDLS and CDR2 YYNGEE. The CDR3 covers 13 residues. The DNA for the CDR3 is TGTGCCAGCAGCGTCCGGGACAGGTATGGCTACACCTTC. This encodes CASSVRDRYGYTF.

The rearrangement uses TRBV19 and TRBJ2-1; TRBD2 matches 9 bases. The length of the CDR3 is 13 residues. CDR1 and CDR2 (germline): LNHDA, SQIVND (reference sequence). The J segment lost 7 bases and the V segment lost 10 bases, leaving 8 bases of the junction unmatched. Here the CDR3 reads CATQIAGVNEQFF. CDR3 coding DNA: TGTGCCACCCAAATAGCGGGAGTTAATGAGCAGTTCTTC.